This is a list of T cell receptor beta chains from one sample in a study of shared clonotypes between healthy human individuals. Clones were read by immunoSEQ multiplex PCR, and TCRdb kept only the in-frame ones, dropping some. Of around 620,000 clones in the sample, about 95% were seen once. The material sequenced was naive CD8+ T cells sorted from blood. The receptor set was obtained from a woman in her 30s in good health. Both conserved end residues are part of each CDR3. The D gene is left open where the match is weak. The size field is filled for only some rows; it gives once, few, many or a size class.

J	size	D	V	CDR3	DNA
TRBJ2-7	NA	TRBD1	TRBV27	CASSPTTGIPYEQYF	TGTGCCAGCAGTCCAACGACAGGGATCCCCTACGAGCAGTACTTC
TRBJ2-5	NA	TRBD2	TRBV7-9	CASSAGTSGREETQYF	TGTGCCAGCAGCGCCGGGACTAGCGGGAGGGAAGAGACCCAGTACTTC
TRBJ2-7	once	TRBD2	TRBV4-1	CASSRGGTTSYEQYF	TGCGCCAGCAGCCGGGGAGGGACCACCTCCTACGAGCAGTACTTC
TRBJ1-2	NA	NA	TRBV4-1	CASSQGRSGDGYTF	TGCGCCAGCAGCCAAGGCCGATCGGGGGATGGCTACACCTTC
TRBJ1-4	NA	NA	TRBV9	CASSVGGATNEKLFF	TGTGCCAGCAGCGTAGGCGGTGCAACTAATGAAAAACTGTTTTTT
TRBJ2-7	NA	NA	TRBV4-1	CASSLRTPYEQYF	TGCGCCAGCAGCCTACGGACCCCCTACGAGCAGTACTTC
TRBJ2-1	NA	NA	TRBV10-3	CAISGPELGGDRIDEQFF	TGTGCCATCAGTGGCCCGGAACTAGGCGGCGACAGGATCGATGAGCAGTTCTTC
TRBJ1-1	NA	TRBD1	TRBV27	CASSLRLGQVEAFF	TGTGCCAGCAGTTTACGACTCGGACAGGTAGAAGCTTTCTTT
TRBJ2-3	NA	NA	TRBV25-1	CASSEGFLAGLSTDTQYF	TGTGCCAGCAGTGAAGGGTTCTTGGCGGGCCTTAGCACAGATACGCAGTATTTT
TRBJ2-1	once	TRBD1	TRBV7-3	CASSLTGSNNEQFF	TGTGCCAGCAGCCTGACAGGGTCCAACAATGAGCAGTTCTTC
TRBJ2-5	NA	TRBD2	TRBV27	CASSRGLAGGQETQYF	TGTGCCAGCAGTCGCGGACTAGCGGGAGGCCAAGAGACCCAGTACTTC
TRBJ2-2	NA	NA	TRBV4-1	CASTDLDTGELFF	TGCGCCAGCACCGACTTGGACACCGGGGAGCTGTTTTTT
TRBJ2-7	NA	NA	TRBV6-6	CASSSDESAEQYF	TGTGCCAGCAGTTCCGATGAGAGCGCCGAGCAGTACTTC